The rows below give T cell receptor beta chains drawn from one sample of a study of blood T cells in healthy people across ages. Via MiXCR, TCRdb re-called the 5' RACE reads, giving one row per CDR3 protein. This sample carries around 790,000 distinct CDR3 sequences, approximately 48% of them seen once, and the ten largest clones take about 21%. Input material: blood. These TCRs come from a man in his sixties in good health. Each CDR3 is given with its conserved first and last residue. D genes are given only for firm matches. Some rows mark clone size as missing; the rest say once, few, many or name a class of expanded clone.

j_call d_call clone_size v_call cdr3_nt cdr3_aa
TRBJ2-1 NA few TRBV7-2 TGTGCCAGCAGCTTAAGGCAGGAGGCGGCCAATGAGCAGTTCTTC CASSLRQEAANEQFF
TRBJ2-4 NA NA TRBV7-2 TGTGCCAGCAGCTTAGACCACAGTGAAAACATTCAGTACTTC CASSLDHSENIQYF
TRBJ1-2 TRBD1 NA TRBV6-5 TGTGCCAGCGGACAGGCTCACGAGGTAGATGGCTACACCTTC CASGQAHEVDGYTF
TRBJ2-7 NA NA TRBV29-1 TGCAGCGTTGTAGTGGGTGGCGAGCAGTACTTC CSVVVGGEQYF
TRBJ2-5 NA NA TRBV20-1 TGCAGTGCTAGAATGTCCCGGGAGACCCAGTACTTC CSARMSRETQYF
TRBJ2-1 NA NA TRBV10-3 TGTGCCATCAGTGAGTCTCCTAATGAGCAGTTCTTC CAISESPNEQFF
TRBJ1-1 NA NA TRBV29-1 TGCAGCGGGTGGGGCAGTGACCCTGAAGCTTTCTTT CSGWGSDPEAFF
TRBJ2-2 NA NA TRBV5-6 TGTGCCAGCAGCTCGTCCAGGGACCGCTCGAACACCGGGGAGCTGTTTTTT CASSSSRDRSNTGELFF
TRBJ2-7 NA few TRBV6-5 TGTGCCAGCGGGGGGGACAGGAACTCCTACGAGCAGTACTTC CASGGDRNSYEQYF
TRBJ1-3 TRBD1 NA TRBV4-3 TGCGCCAGCAGCCAAGACGCCCAAGCAGGGGGATCTGGAAACACCATATATTTT CASSQDAQAGGSGNTIYF
TRBJ2-3 TRBD1 NA TRBV15 TGTGCCACCAGCAGACACACAGGGGGAGGCACAGATACGCAGTATTTT CATSRHTGGGTDTQYF
TRBJ1-5 TRBD1 few TRBV20-1 TGCAGTGCTAGAGATCTCGGGACAGCACATCAGCCCCAGCATTTT CSARDLGTAHQPQHF
TRBJ1-6 NA NA TRBV27 TGTGCCAGCACTTCCCTTCGACAGACTAGCTCCTATAATTTACCCCTCCACTTT CASTSLRQTSSYNLPLHF
TRBJ1-2 NA many TRBV7-2 TGTGCCAGCAGCCCGGGTCAGCCCTATGGCTACACCTTC CASSPGQPYGYTF